Here is one T cell receptor beta chain with its context. Its antigen is as yet unknown. TCRdb's copy holds only in-frame clones and misses some; the assay was immunoSEQ multiplex PCR. The sample holds 3,500 to 5,000 clones, 70% to 85% seen once. This sample was taken from a study of chemoradiotherapy in HPV16-positive cancers. Findings and caveats of the study: Better recurrence-free survival went with HPV-responsive T-cell expansion in HPV16-positive patients. Candidate HPV-specific clones and E7-related TCR motifs grew in tumor during treatment.

The CDR3 extends over 13 amino acids. V was trimmed by 5 bases and J by 1 base, leaving 8 bases between them. Germline V gives CDR1 SGHTA, CDR2 FQGNSA. This material consisted of tumor tissue, taken from a patient who underwent chemoradiotherapy. This receptor was identified in a human donor with HPV-associated anogenital cancer. This chain uses TRBV7-2 with TRBJ1-1, with D perhaps matching TRBD1 (6 bases). The CDR3 bases are TGTGCCAGCAGCCTACAGGGGAACACTGAAGCTTTCTTT. Translated, it gives CASSLQGNTEAFF.